This entry lists 24 T cell receptor beta chains sequenced from one sample in a study of cytomegalovirus exposure and HLA in healthy donors. A multiplex PCR was run with 60 Vbeta primers and 13 Jbeta primers. Measured with immunoSEQ multiplex PCR; TCRdb has only the in-frame clones, and not every one. The sample includes approximately 170,000 clones, 65% to 80% of them seen just once. Sequences were obtained from PBMCs. The receptors here all came from a middle-aged woman in good health and CMV-seropositive.

This clone was recorded once. The chain uses TRBV5-1 and TRBJ2-7; a possible D gene is TRBD2 (6 bases). V shed 1 base and J shed 3 bases, with 11 bases lying between them. Germline CDR1 is SGHRS and CDR2 is YFSETQ. This CDR3 is 14 amino acids long. The CDR3 sequence is CASSLYGGDYEQYF. CDR3 nucleotide sequence: TGCGCCAGCAGCTTGTACGGGGGAGACTACGAGCAGTACTTC.

This chain links TRBV28 with TRBJ2-6; D may be TRBD2 (6 bases). Germline CDR1 is MDHEN and CDR2 is SYDVKM. The CDR3 runs 13 residues. V lost 6 bases, J lost 3 bases, and 6 bases lay in between. In DNA form, the CDR3 reads TGTGCCAGCAGGGAGGGTGGGGCCAACGTCCTGACTTTC. This encodes CASREGGANVLTF.

The chain is built from TRBV28 and TRBJ2-3, with TRBD1 matching 7 bases. Trimming cost V 4 bases and J 4 bases; bases outside gene matches: 11. Germline values: CDR1 MDHEN, CDR2 SYDVKM. The length of the CDR3 is 16 residues. The CDR3 reads CASSSLRRTGADTQYF. The CDR3 region has the DNA TGTGCCAGCAGTTCCCTACGAAGGACAGGCGCAGATACGCAGTATTTT.

This chain uses TRBV6-6 with TRBJ2-7; the D gene is possibly TRBD1 (6 bases). The V end lost 6 bases, the J end lost 5 bases, and 23 bases lay between the germline ends. The CDR3 extends over 16 amino acids. Germline lookup yields CDR1 MNHNY and CDR2 SVGAGI (reference sequence). CDR3 amino acids: CASSQTAPQGVNEQYF. The CDR3 DNA reads TGTGCCAGCAGCCAGACCGCACCACAGGGTGTGAACGAGCAGTACTTC.

The chain employs TRBV28 and TRBJ2-7; 8 bases fit TRBD2. Losses at the gene ends were 6 bases for V and 7 bases for J; bases not matched to a gene: 14. This CDR3 has 15 amino acids. CDR1 and CDR2 (germline): MDHEN, SYDVKM. CDR3 region: CASSGSGGERWEQYF. The CDR3 DNA reads TGTGCCAGCAGCGGATCCGGGGGGGAGAGATGGGAGCAGTACTTC.

This clone was detected once. V gene TRBV28 combines with J gene TRBJ1-2; D is ambiguous. Germline CDR1 reads MDHEN; CDR2 reads SYDVKM. V lost 3 bases to trimming and J lost 2 bases, with 4 bases between them. The CDR3 sequence is 12 residues long. CDR3 DNA sequence: TGTGCCAGCAGTTTCCCAAACTATGGCTACACCTTC. Translation: CASSFPNYGYTF.

The V and J genes are TRBV6-6 and TRBJ2-7, with D uncertain. The CDR3 covers 14 residues. V shed 4 bases and J shed 7 bases, with 17 bases lying between them. Germline CDR1 and CDR2: MNHNY and SVGAGI (reference sequence). The DNA of the CDR3 is TGTGCCAGCAGTTCCCCTATGTTAAACCGGGAGCAGTACTTC. Protein product: CASSSPMLNREQYF.

The CDR3 sequence: CASSPGTVRTDTQYF. The CDR3, as DNA: TGTGCCAGCAGCCCAGGGACAGTGCGTACAGATACGCAGTATTTT. The J gene is TRBJ2-3, the V gene TRBV7-2; TRBD1 aligns across 7 bases. J lost 3 bases, V lost 5 bases, and 8 bases had no gene match. This CDR3 has 15 residues. Germline-derived CDR1 and CDR2 are SGHTA and FQGNSA.

The chain is built from TRBV9 and TRBJ1-1; TRBD1 aligns across 7 bases. V shed 3 bases and J 2 bases; nucleotides not matched to a gene: 4. This CDR3 is built from 14 residues. Germline CDR1 and CDR2: SGDLS and YYNGEE. The DNA for the CDR3 is TGTGCCAGCAGCGAAACAGGGGATAACACTGAAGCTTTCTTT. This gives the protein CASSETGDNTEAFF.

Concerning this clone itself: At one end, the junction sequence differs from germline, possibly due to a read error. The chain employs TRBV4-1 and TRBJ2-6; perhaps TRBD1 as D (5 bases). Germline CDR1 MGHRA, CDR2 YSYEKL. This CDR3 has 13 residues. The CDR3 nucleotides read TGCGCCAGCAGCCACCCTGGGGCCAACGGCCTGACTTTC. This codes for CASSHPGANGLTF.

This clone has only one observation. The V call is TRBV18, the J call TRBJ2-7; D may be TRBD2 (5 bases). The CDR3 loop spans 14 amino acids. The ends were cut back, 3 bases at V and 6 bases at J, with 15 bases in the middle. CDR1 is KGHSH, CDR2 LQKENI, per germline. Here the CDR3 DNA reads TGTGCCAGCTCACCGGTTGAGGGCTCGGGCGAGCAGTACTTC. Translating it yields CASSPVEGSGEQYF.

The V and J genes are TRBV27 and TRBJ1-2; no clear D gene. The CDR3 has 13 amino acids. Germline V gene sequence: CDR1 MNHEY, CDR2 SMNVEV (reference sequence). V lost 1 base, J lost 12 bases, and 15 bases lay in between. The CDR3 region has the DNA TGTGCCAGCAGTTTATATAAATCAGGATGCCACACCTTC. It is translated as CASSLYKSGCHTF.

The chain combines TRBV9 with TRBJ2-7; 7 nucleotides agree with TRBD1. Germline V lookup: CDR1 SGDLS, CDR2 YYNGEE. The CDR3 is 13 amino acids. V dropped 3 bases and J dropped 4; count of bases not matched to a gene: 4. In DNA, the CDR3 is TGTGCCAGCAGCGCGGGACAGCTTTACGAGCAGTACTTC. Translation gives CASSAGQLYEQYF.

This chain uses TRBV15 with TRBJ1-2, with D hard to call. The CDR3 runs 18 residues. With 3 bases removed from V and 0 bases from J, the gap between germline ends came to 20 bases. Germline loops: CDR1 LNHNV, CDR2 YYDKDF (reference sequence). This CDR3 reads CATSRKGNAQMANYGYTF. In DNA form, the CDR3 reads TGTGCCACCAGCAGGAAAGGCAATGCACAGATGGCTAACTATGGCTACACCTTC.

The chain recombines TRBV7-8 with TRBJ1-1; D is ambiguous. This CDR3 has 12 amino acids. Per germline, CDR1 SGHVS and CDR2 FQNEAQ. Trimming removed 5 bases from V and 7 bases from J, with 11 bases in between. The CDR3 DNA is TGTGCCAGCAGCCACCCGGGAGATGAAGCTTTCTTT. It encodes CASSHPGDEAFF.

The chain has TRBV7-8 and TRBJ1-2; D ambiguous. Germline V CDR1 and CDR2: SGHVS, FQNEAQ. With 2 bases removed from V and 1 base from J, the gap between germline ends came to 8 bases. This CDR3 spans 14 amino acids. The CDR3 DNA reads TGTGCCAGCAGCTTATTGTTGAGTAACTATGGCTACACCTTC. Protein product: CASSLLLSNYGYTF.

V and J are TRBV6-5 and TRBJ1-2; 7 bases match TRBD1. J was trimmed by 6 bases and V by 4 bases; bases with no gene match: 11. The CDR3 consists of 15 residues. The germline gives CDR1 MNHEY, CDR2 SVGAGI. The CDR3 DNA sequence: TGTGCCAGCAGTTTCGGACAGGTTTTTCCTGATGGCTACACCTTC. Translation: CASSFGQVFPDGYTF.

A single count supports this clone. The V and J genes are TRBV30 and TRBJ1-2; perhaps TRBD1 as D (6 bases). The germline V gene has CDR1 GTSNPN and CDR2 SVGIG (reference sequence). The ends were cut back, 1 base at V and 11 bases at J, with 17 bases in the middle. The CDR3 extends over 13 amino acids. CDR3: CAWSANHRDWYTF. CDR3 coding DNA: TGTGCCTGGAGTGCAAACCACAGGGATTGGTACACCTTC. Looking up the rest from reference TRBV30 and TRBJ1-2 gives the full variable domain: SQTIHQWPATLVQPVGSPLSLECTVEGTSNPNLYWYRQAAGRGLQLLFYSVGIGQISSEVPQNLSASRPQDRQFILSSKKLLLSDSGFYLCAWSANHRDWYTFGSGTRLTVV.

The genes are TRBV19 and TRBJ2-7; 10 bases fit TRBD2. Germline V CDR1 and CDR2: LNHDA, SQIVND (reference sequence). The CDR3 consists of 16 residues. The J segment lost 2 bases and the V segment lost 8 bases, leaving 12 bases of the junction unmatched. The CDR3 sequence: CASGPSGGLGTYEQYF. The CDR3 coding sequence is TGTGCCAGTGGGCCTAGCGGGGGCCTCGGTACCTACGAGCAGTACTTC. The variable domain in full, with the rest retrieved from reference TRBV19 and TRBJ2-7, is DGGITQSPKYLFRKEGQNVTLSCEQNLNHDAMYWYRQDPGQGLRLIYYSQIVNDFQKGDIAEGYSVSREKKESFPLTVTSAQKNPTAFYLCASGPSGGLGTYEQYFGPGTRLTVT.

This clone came up a few times. The same CDR3 arises from other DNA sequences in this sample as well. The chain employs TRBV10-3 and TRBJ1-1; tentative D call: TRBD1 (5 bases). The CDR3 length is 12 residues. V lost 0 bases to trimming and J lost 7 bases, with 6 bases between them. From germline, CDR1 is ENHRY and CDR2 SYGVKD. The CDR3 region has the DNA TGTGCCATCAGTGAGTCAACAGGTGAAGCTTTCTTT. Protein: CAISESTGEAFF.

The V gene is TRBV27, the J gene TRBJ1-6, with D unclear. The CDR3 loop spans 16 amino acids. Trimming pared 6 bases from V and 0 bases from J, leaving 12 bases between. The germline V gene encodes CDR1 MNHEY and CDR2 SMNVEV (reference sequence). The CDR3 spells CASSVLPGSYNSPLHF. DNA of the CDR3: TGTGCCAGCAGCGTACTCCCGGGCTCCTATAATTCACCCCTCCACTTT.

The gene calls are TRBV7-9 and TRBJ1-4; 9 positions match TRBD1. The CDR3 totals 15 residues. Per germline, CDR1 SEHNR and CDR2 FQNEAQ (reference sequence). V dropped 3 bases and J dropped 5; count of bases not matched to a gene: 4. The CDR3 sequence is CASSLAGTGNEKLFF. CDR3 coding DNA: TGTGCCAGCAGCTTGGCCGGGACAGGGAATGAAAAACTGTTTTTT.

The chain joins TRBV2 to TRBJ1-1; D is unclear. Between the trimmed V and J ends, which lost 4 bases and 5 bases, there was a span of 8 bases. Germline V gene sequence: CDR1 SNHLY, CDR2 FYNNEI. The CDR3 is 12 residues long. CDR3 coding DNA: TGTGCCAGCAGTGTAAAGCGGACTGAAGCTTTCTTT. It yields the protein CASSVKRTEAFF.

The V call is TRBV7-3, the J call TRBJ2-5; D remains unclear. V lost 0 bases to trimming and J lost 4 bases, with 6 bases between them. The CDR3 is made up of 13 amino acids. CDR1 is SGHTA, CDR2 FQGTGA, per germline. For the CDR3, the DNA is TGTGCCAGCAGCTTAACGTCCAGAGAGACCCAGTACTTC. This sequence encodes CASSLTSRETQYF.